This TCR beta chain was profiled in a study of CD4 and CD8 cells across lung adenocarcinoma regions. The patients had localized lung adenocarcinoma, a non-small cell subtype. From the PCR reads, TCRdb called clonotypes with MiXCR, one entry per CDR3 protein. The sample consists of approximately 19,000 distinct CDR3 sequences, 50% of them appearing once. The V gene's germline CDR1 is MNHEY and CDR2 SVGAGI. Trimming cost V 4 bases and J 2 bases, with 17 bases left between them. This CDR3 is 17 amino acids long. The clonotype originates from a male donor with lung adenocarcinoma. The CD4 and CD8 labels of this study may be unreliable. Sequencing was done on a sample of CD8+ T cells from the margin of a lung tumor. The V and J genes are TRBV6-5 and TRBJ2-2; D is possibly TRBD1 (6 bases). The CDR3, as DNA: TGTGCCAGCAGTTCTCCATCAGGGGCCCTAAACACCGGGGAGCTGTTTTTT. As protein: CASSSPSGALNTGELFF.